This T cell receptor beta chain was documented in a study of blood T cells in healthy people across ages. The second PCR ran about 6 to 12 cycles with a sample-barcoded 5' primer and J-beta primers. TCRdb used MiXCR to reprocess the 5' RACE reads, holding one entry per CDR3 protein. Seen here are roughly 1,300,000 distinct CDR3 sequences, 55% to 75% observed once, and the top ten hold approximately 7%. Worth noting for this clonotype: Its antigen remains unknown.

This CDR3 region has 13 residues. With 5 bases clipped from V and 5 bases from J, the junction kept 4 bases outside the gene matches. Study-wide results and limits: Long-lived donors had more naive CD4+ cells and higher diversity than aged donors. One million T cells yielded diversity estimates that were considered underestimates.

This clonotype originated in a man between 18 and 35 years old in good health. The gene calls are TRBV12-3 or TRBV12-4 and TRBJ2-3; 7 bases fit TRBD2. Sequencing used blood. CDR3 loop: CASSPREVDTQYF. The CDR3 DNA is TGTGCCAGCAGTCCCCGGGAGGTAGATACGCAGTATTTT.